The 16 T cell receptor beta chains below come from one sample, sequenced in a study of cytomegalovirus exposure and HLA in healthy donors. A multiplex PCR was run with 60 Vbeta primers and 13 Jbeta primers. Clones were read by immunoSEQ multiplex PCR, and TCRdb kept only the in-frame ones, dropping some. Among some 220,000 clones listed, roughly 91% were seen once. The specimen sequenced was PBMCs. The receptors derive from a woman younger than 30 in good health and CMV-seronegative.

This chain links TRBV7-2 with TRBJ2-7; tentative D call: TRBD1 (6 bases). Germline V lookup: CDR1 SGHTA, CDR2 FQGNSA. The V gene lost 5 bases and the J gene lost 1 base, with 9 bases spanning the gap. The CDR3 has 13 residues. CDR3 in amino acids: CASSTGRSYEQYF. The DNA for the CDR3 is TGTGCCAGCAGCACAGGGCGATCCTACGAGCAGTACTTC.

A note on this clone: The germline gene is not matched at one end of the junction; a read error may be the cause. The chain couples TRBV11-2 to TRBJ1-1; 7 positions agree with TRBD1. CDR1 and CDR2 (germline): SGHAT, FQNNGV. This CDR3 has 15 residues. In nucleotides, the CDR3 is TGTGCCAGCGGCTTAGTGTGGGGACAGTACACTGAAGCTTTCTTT. Protein sequence: CASGLVWGQYTEAFF.

The CDR3 here is CASSLAGAGVSPLHF. CDR3 DNA sequence: TGTGCCAGCAGCTTGGCCGGGGCAGGGGTTTCACCCCTCCACTTT. The chain couples TRBV5-6 to TRBJ1-6; tentative D call: TRBD1 (6 bases). Germline V gene sequence: CDR1 SGHDT, CDR2 YYEEEE. The CDR3 consists of 15 residues. V lost 0 bases and J lost 9, with 13 bases in between.

The chain has TRBV9 and TRBJ1-1; 12 bases map to TRBD1. In germline, CDR1 is SGDLS, CDR2 YYNGEE. J was trimmed by 4 bases and V by 0 bases; bases with no gene match: 10. The CDR3 is 18 residues long. CDR3 DNA sequence: TGTGCCAGCAGCGTAGCTTCGGGACAGGGGGCGAGTGGCACTGAAGCTTTCTTT. Protein product: CASSVASGQGASGTEAFF. The entire variable domain, with the rest obtained from reference TRBV9 and TRBJ1-1, is as follows: DSGVTQTPKHLITATGQRVTLRCSPRSGDLSVYWYQQSLDQGLQFLIQYYNGEERAKGNILERFSAQQFPDLHSELNLSSLELGDSALYFCASSVASGQGASGTEAFFGQGTRLTVV.

V gene TRBV15 combines with J gene TRBJ2-1; 8 nucleotides align to TRBD1. V dropped 0 bases and J dropped 9; count of bases not matched to a gene: 10. CDR1 and CDR2 (germline): LNHNV, YYDKDF (reference sequence). This CDR3 comprises 16 residues. CDR3 residues: CATSRDFGQGFTEQFF. For the CDR3, the DNA is TGTGCCACCAGCAGAGATTTCGGACAGGGTTTTACTGAGCAGTTCTTC.

The chain carries TRBV18 and TRBJ2-3; D gene ambiguous. The CDR3 runs 15 residues. Between the trimmed V and J ends, which lost 1 base and 2 bases, there was a span of 10 bases. CDR1 and CDR2 from the germline V gene are KGHSH and LQKENI. As DNA, the CDR3 is TGTGCCAGCTCACCACGGTCTAGGAACACAGATACGCAGTATTTT. Translated, it gives CASSPRSRNTDTQYF.

V usage is TRBV2 and J usage is TRBJ2-5, with 10 bases fitting TRBD1. The J call may be faulty, since TRBJ2-7 better matches the DNA end. The CDR3 runs 13 residues. Germline-derived CDR1 and CDR2 are SNHLY and FYNNEI. The CDR3 is CARARDRGYEQYF. The CDR3 DNA sequence: TGTGCCAGAGCCCGGGACAGGGGTTACGAGCAGTACTTC.

The rearrangement uses TRBV6-5 and TRBJ1-5, with TRBD1 as a possible D gene (6 bases). V lost 5 bases and J 1 base, leaving 12 bases between the germline ends. Germline loops: CDR1 MNHEY, CDR2 SVGAGI. The CDR3 is made up of 15 amino acids. CDR3 in amino acids: CASSPGQSSNQPQHF. As DNA, the CDR3 is TGTGCCAGCAGTCCCGGACAGTCAAGCAATCAGCCCCAGCATTTT.

The chain is built from TRBV7-8 and TRBJ2-7, with 7 bases lining up with TRBD1. The CDR3 totals 15 residues. J gave up 0 bases and V 1 base, and 3 bases lay outside the gene matches. Germline CDR1 reads SGHVS; CDR2 reads FQNEAQ. The CDR3 region has the DNA TGTGCCAGCAGCTTAGTACAGGGGAGCTCCTACGAGCAGTACTTC. It specifies CASSLVQGSSYEQYF.

Here the CDR3 DNA reads TGCAGCGTGGACGGACAGAGCACAGATACGCAGTATTTT. Encoded protein: CSVDGQSTDTQYF. V gene TRBV29-1 combines with J gene TRBJ2-3; maybe TRBD1 (6 bases). The length of the CDR3 is 13 residues. The V end lost 6 bases, the J end lost 0 bases, and 10 bases lay between the germline ends. Per germline, CDR1 SQVTM and CDR2 ANQGSEA.

V is TRBV19 and J is TRBJ1-1; D perhaps matches TRBD1 (6 bases). CDR1 and CDR2 from the germline V gene are LNHDA and SQIVND (reference sequence). Trimming removed 5 bases at V and 6 bases at J, with 19 bases between. There are 15 residues in the CDR3. DNA for the CDR3: TGTGCCAGTAGTGTTTTGGGACAAGTTTATCCTGAAGCTTTCTTT. It encodes CASSVLGQVYPEAFF.

The rearrangement joins TRBV6-6 to TRBJ1-1, with 11 positions matching TRBD1. The J segment lost 6 bases and the V segment lost 5 bases, leaving 8 bases of the junction unmatched. The CDR3 runs to 15 residues. Germline CDR1 and CDR2: MNHNY and SVGAGI (reference sequence). The CDR3 bases are TGTGCCAGCAGTGACGGGACAGGGGGAATCGCTGAAGCTTTCTTT. It yields the protein CASSDGTGGIAEAFF.

The chain employs TRBV4-1 and TRBJ1-2; the D gene is possibly TRBD1 (6 bases). This CDR3 is built from 18 residues. V lost 5 bases and J lost 7, with 29 bases in between. Germline CDR1 is MGHRA and CDR2 is YSYEKL. CDR3 sequence reads: CASSARRTDLRGLLGYTF. The CDR3 nucleotides are TGCGCCAGCAGCGCCCGTCGGACAGATCTCAGGGGACTACTTGGCTACACCTTC.

The gene calls are TRBV7-9 and TRBJ2-7; D ambiguous. The CDR3 has 14 residues. Trimming pared 5 bases from V and 2 bases from J, leaving 13 bases between. Germline V gene data show CDR1 as SEHNR and CDR2 as FQNEAQ (reference sequence). CDR3 in amino acids: CASSPETAPYEQYF. CDR3 DNA: TGTGCCAGCAGCCCCGAGACTGCTCCCTACGAGCAGTACTTC.

This clone showed up just a few times. The rearrangement links TRBV27 to TRBJ2-2, with TRBD1 as a possible D gene (6 bases). Germline V lookup: CDR1 MNHEY, CDR2 SMNVEV (reference sequence). Between the trimmed V and J ends, which lost 2 bases and 5 bases, there was a span of 15 bases. The CDR3 covers 16 residues. CDR3 nucleotide sequence: TGTGCCAGCAGTTTAATGGGGACAACGTCGACCGGGGAGCTGTTTTTT. It specifies CASSLMGTTSTGELFF.

The CDR3 reads CATQRGTGRTEAFF. DNA for the CDR3: TGTGCCACCCAACGGGGGACCGGGCGAACTGAAGCTTTCTTT. The rearrangement uses TRBV2 and TRBJ1-1; tentatively, D is TRBD1 (5 bases). Trimming removed 10 bases at V and 5 bases at J, with 20 bases between. In germline, CDR1 is SNHLY, CDR2 FYNNEI. The CDR3 spans 14 residues.